Listed here is a single T cell receptor beta chain. This sample was included in a study of blood T cell repertoires in COVID-19. Study as a whole: The United States, Italy and Spain provided the acute and convalescent COVID-19 samples.

The CDR3 runs 15 residues. CDR1 SGDLS and CDR2 YYNGEE come from the germline V gene. Trimming removed 1 base from V and 0 bases from J, with 10 bases in between. Two negative PCRs, clearance, or symptom resolution had been documented for recovered Cohort 3 donors. Under the authors' procedure: It was from reference gene primer amplification that nucleated cell counts were estimated. TCRdb keeps only in-frame clones here, not all; method: immunoSEQ multiplex PCR. V and J calls and clone size are those listed in that table; D and trimming were worked out from the DNA. The sample comprises roughly 200,000 clones, 75% to 90% of which are singletons, and approximately 2.4% rests with the top ten.

The clonotype originates from a woman aged 30 to 39 who had recovered from COVID-19. Material: PBMCs or T cells enriched from blood (not recorded which). The rearrangement uses TRBV9 and TRBJ1-1; D gene ambiguous. The CDR3 DNA reads TGTGCCAGCAGCGTATCAAGCACTTTGAACACTGAAGCTTTCTTT. Translation gives CASSVSSTLNTEAFF.